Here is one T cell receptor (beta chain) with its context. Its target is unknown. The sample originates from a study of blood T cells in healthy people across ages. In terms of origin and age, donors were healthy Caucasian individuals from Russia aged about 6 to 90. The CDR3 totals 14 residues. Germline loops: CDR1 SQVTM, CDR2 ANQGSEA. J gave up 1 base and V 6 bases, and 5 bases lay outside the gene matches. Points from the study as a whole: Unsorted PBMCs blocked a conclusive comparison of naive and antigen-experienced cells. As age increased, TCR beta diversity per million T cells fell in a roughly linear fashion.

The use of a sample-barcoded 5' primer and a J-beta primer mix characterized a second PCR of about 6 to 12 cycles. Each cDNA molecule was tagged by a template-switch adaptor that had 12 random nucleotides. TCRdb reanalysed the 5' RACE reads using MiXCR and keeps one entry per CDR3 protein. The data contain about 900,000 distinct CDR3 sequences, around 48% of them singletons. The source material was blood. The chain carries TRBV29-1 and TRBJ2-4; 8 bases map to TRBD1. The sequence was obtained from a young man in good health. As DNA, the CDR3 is TGCAGCGTCGCGGACAGGGTGGCCAAAAACATTCAGTACTTC. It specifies CSVADRVAKNIQYF.